The present entry profiles one T cell receptor beta chain with its context. The sample is drawn from a study of blood T cell repertoires in COVID-19. About the research overall: There were acute and convalescent COVID-19 samples, and they came from the United States, Italy and Spain. Nucleic acid was either cDNA or gDNA, and it came from T cells, B-cell-depleted T cells, or PBMCs.

As processed by the authors: Using reference gene primer amplification, nucleated cell counts were estimated. The table came from immunoSEQ multiplex PCR; TCRdb's copy has only in-frame clones and leaves some out. Clonal size and the V and J genes are those of that table, whereas D and trimming came from the DNA. This sample yields 110,000 or so clones, of which around 89% are seen a single time; roughly 4.4% belongs to the top ten. The origin of this receptor is a woman between 50 and 59 years old with acute or convalescent COVID-19. The sequencing input was peripheral blood.

In DNA, the CDR3 is TGTGCCAGCAGCTTAGCTATTAACAGGGACAATGAGCAGTTCTTC. Encoded protein: CASSLAINRDNEQFF. V and J are TRBV7-2 and TRBJ2-1; weak D call: TRBD1 (6 bases). Germline-derived CDR1 and CDR2 are SGHTA and FQGNSA. CDR3 size: 15 residues. The V gene lost 0 bases and the J gene lost 5 bases, with 11 bases spanning the gap.